A single sample gave rise to the 16 T cell receptor beta chains below, sequenced in a study of cytomegalovirus exposure and HLA in healthy donors. The study ran its PCR with 60 Vbeta and 13 Jbeta primers. The table came from immunoSEQ multiplex PCR; TCRdb's copy has only in-frame clones and leaves some out. Of 140,000 to 150,000 clones listed, 75% to 80% are singletons. The sample consisted of PBMCs. These receptors came from a woman in her twenties or thirties in good health and CMV-seronegative.

V gene TRBV7-2 combines with J gene TRBJ2-3; 8 nucleotides match TRBD2. The trim removed 1 base at V and 1 base at J, leaving 4 bases unmatched. The CDR3 covers 16 residues. Germline values: CDR1 SGHTA, CDR2 FQGNSA. The CDR3 DNA reads TGTGCCAGCAGCTTAGACGGGCGGGGGGGCACAGATACGCAGTATTTT. Translation: CASSLDGRGGTDTQYF.

This clone was counted a single time. This chain connects TRBV6-6 to TRBJ2-4; TRBD1 aligns across 8 bases. This CDR3 contains 15 residues. With 5 bases clipped from V and 2 bases from J, the junction kept 5 bases outside the gene matches. CDR1 and CDR2 from the germline V gene are MNHNY and SVGAGI (reference sequence). CDR3 in DNA: TGTGCCAGCAGTAAGGACAGGGTTACCAAAAACATTCAGTACTTC. This sequence encodes CASSKDRVTKNIQYF.

The chain is built from TRBV11-2 and TRBJ1-1; D gene ambiguous. The ends were cut back, 5 bases at V and 5 bases at J, with 15 bases in the middle. Germline CDR1 SGHAT, CDR2 FQNNGV. The CDR3 is made up of 14 amino acids. In nucleotides, the CDR3 is TGTGCCAGCAGCCAAAGGGAGAGTGGAACTGAAGCTTTCTTT. Translated, it gives CASSQRESGTEAFF.

The sample holds a few counts of this clone. This chain joins TRBV4-3 and TRBJ1-2; TRBD1 matches 8 bases. The ends lost 4 bases at V and 12 bases at J; junction bases unmatched: 7. This CDR3 has 12 amino acids. CDR1 is LGHNA, CDR2 YSLEER, per germline. The CDR3 region is CASSRGQGRHTF. CDR3 nucleotides: TGCGCCAGCAGCCGAGGACAGGGTAGGCACACCTTC.

The V call is TRBV7-2, the J call TRBJ1-3; D unclear. Trimming removed 4 bases at V and 0 bases at J, with 10 bases between. This CDR3 has 15 amino acids. Germline loops: CDR1 SGHTA, CDR2 FQGNSA. CDR3 loop: CASSSGSASGNTIYF. The CDR3 DNA reads TGTGCCAGCAGCTCGGGTTCAGCCTCTGGAAACACCATATATTTT.

V gene TRBV13 combines with J gene TRBJ1-1, with no clear D. In germline, CDR1 is PRHDT, CDR2 FYEKMQ (reference sequence). The CDR3 spans 12 residues. Trimming cost V 0 bases and J 5 bases, with 4 bases left between them. CDR3 protein: CASSLGETEAFF. DNA of the CDR3: TGTGCCAGCAGCTTAGGGGAGACTGAAGCTTTCTTT.

This clone was observed a single time. The chain employs TRBV5-1 and TRBJ1-1; tentatively, D is TRBD1 (5 bases). V dropped 4 bases and J dropped 4 bases, with 14 bases sitting between them. Germline V gives CDR1 SGHRS, CDR2 YFSETQ. The CDR3 sequence is 14 residues long. The CDR3: CASSLNLGGTEAFF. The CDR3, as DNA: TGCGCCAGCAGCCTCAATCTCGGGGGCACTGAAGCTTTCTTT.

In this sample, this clone turned up once. The chain uses TRBV6-4 and TRBJ1-6, with D tentatively TRBD1 (6 bases). Deletions cut 5 bases from V and 5 bases from J, with 19 bases between. This CDR3 has 17 amino acids. The V gene's germline CDR1 is MRHNA and CDR2 SNTAGT. The CDR3 is CASSPHPRDTNNSPLHF. DNA for the CDR3: TGTGCCAGCAGTCCACACCCCCGGGACACTAATAATTCACCCCTCCACTTT.

V gene TRBV7-2 combines with J gene TRBJ2-7; TRBD1 matches at 9 bases. The germline V gene encodes CDR1 SGHTA and CDR2 FQGNSA. This CDR3 is built from 13 residues. The ends lost 4 bases at V and 3 bases at J; junction bases unmatched: 1. The CDR3 reads CASSSDRGYEQYF. CDR3 DNA: TGTGCCAGCAGCTCGGACAGGGGCTACGAGCAGTACTTC. Full variable domain (remainder filled in from reference TRBV7-2 and TRBJ2-7): GAGVSQSPSNKVTEKGKDVELRCDPISGHTALYWYRQSLGQGLEFLIYFQGNSAPDKSGLPSDRFSAERTGGSVSTLTIQRTQQEDSAVYLCASSSDRGYEQYFGPGTRLTVT.

The chain carries TRBV29-1 and TRBJ2-1; D may be TRBD2 (6 bases). The CDR3 has 17 residues. The V end was cut by 1 base, the J end by 7 bases, with 23 bases between. Germline V gene sequence: CDR1 SQVTM, CDR2 ANQGSEA. CDR3 bases: TGCAGCGTTGAAGCCCCCGGAGATTTGCGGGGAGTTAATGAGCAGTTCTTC. It translates to CSVEAPGDLRGVNEQFF.

This sequence joins TRBV5-1 and TRBJ2-7, with no clear D. The germline V gene encodes CDR1 SGHRS and CDR2 YFSETQ. The CDR3 has 13 amino acids. With 6 bases removed from V and 1 base from J, the gap between germline ends came to 11 bases. The CDR3 nucleotides read TGCGCCAGCAATGGCGGCAGTTCCTACGAGCAGTACTTC. Amino acid sequence: CASNGGSSYEQYF.

The gene calls are TRBV6-1 and TRBJ1-4; perhaps TRBD1 as D (5 bases). There are 15 residues in the CDR3. V was shortened by 6 bases and J by 0 bases, with 11 bases between the two germline ends. Germline-derived CDR1 and CDR2 are MNHNS and SASEGT. CDR3 in DNA: TGTGCCAGCAGGGAGCAGGGTGCAACTAATGAAAAACTGTTTTTT. Translating it yields CASREQGATNEKLFF.

The chain is built from TRBV11-2 and TRBJ2-3, with 10 bases identical to TRBD2. V trimming: 1 base; J trimming: 3 bases; junction bases outside the gene matches: 4. CDR1 is SGHAT and CDR2 is FQNNGV in the germline V gene. The CDR3 extends over 16 amino acids. CDR3 sequence reads: CASSLGTSGTTDTQYF. The CDR3 nucleotides read TGTGCCAGCAGCTTAGGGACTAGCGGAACAACAGATACGCAGTATTTT.

The J gene is TRBJ1-1, the V gene TRBV5-6; unclear D gene. The V gene lost 4 bases and the J gene lost 4 bases, with 11 bases spanning the gap. This CDR3 region has 13 residues. Germline V CDR1 and CDR2: SGHDT, YYEEEE. CDR3 in DNA: TGTGCCAGCAGCCTGGGCCGAGGCACTGAAGCTTTCTTT. Translated, it gives CASSLGRGTEAFF.

The chain couples TRBV6-5 to TRBJ1-2, with TRBD1 as a possible D gene (5 bases). Germline V gene lookup returns CDR1 MNHEY and CDR2 SVGAGI. Trimming cost V 7 bases and J 7 bases, with 22 bases left between them. There are 15 residues in the CDR3. The CDR3 DNA sequence: TGTGCCAGCACCTCGCGCGGGGGGGATCGGGGTGGCTACACCTTC. Translated, it gives CASTSRGGDRGGYTF.

Only a few counts were recorded for this clone. The V call is TRBV5-1, the J call TRBJ1-5; D is uncertain. V lost 0 bases to trimming and J lost 7 bases, with 8 bases between them. Germline V lookup: CDR1 SGHRS, CDR2 YFSETQ. CDR3 length: 13 amino acids. The CDR3 is CASSLAPGQPQHF. CDR3 coding DNA: TGCGCCAGCAGCTTGGCCCCGGGGCAGCCCCAGCATTTT.